This T cell receptor (beta chain) derives from a study of cytomegalovirus exposure and HLA in healthy donors. Whole-study context: Earlier work reported 100 million or so unique TCR beta sequences from about 190 million T cells. Overall study findings and caveats: When analyzed later, a missense DCLRE1C variant was found to be linked to TCR beta V- and J-gene trimming. In vitro experiments confirmed that three CMV-associated chains were specific for CMV antigens. Researchers counted roughly 160 TCR beta chains as cytomegalovirus-associated.

In regard to this clone: Its specificity is not known.

The CDR3 is made up of 17 amino acids. Per the germline V gene, CDR1 is SGDLS and CDR2 is YYNGEE. V dropped 0 bases and J dropped 0 bases, with 13 bases sitting between them. PCR employed 60 Vbeta and 13 Jbeta primers. Generated by immunoSEQ multiplex PCR, the TCRdb table keeps only in-frame clones and is missing some. The table records a few hundred thousand clones, approximately 68% of them present only once. The chain carries TRBV9 and TRBJ1-3; D is undetermined. Input material: PBMCs. The source is a woman aged 25 to 45 in good health and CMV-seronegative. The CDR3 DNA follows: TGTGCCAGCAGCGTAGCTTGGGGAGAGAGCTCTGGAAACACCATATATTTT. As protein: CASSVAWGESSGNTIYF.